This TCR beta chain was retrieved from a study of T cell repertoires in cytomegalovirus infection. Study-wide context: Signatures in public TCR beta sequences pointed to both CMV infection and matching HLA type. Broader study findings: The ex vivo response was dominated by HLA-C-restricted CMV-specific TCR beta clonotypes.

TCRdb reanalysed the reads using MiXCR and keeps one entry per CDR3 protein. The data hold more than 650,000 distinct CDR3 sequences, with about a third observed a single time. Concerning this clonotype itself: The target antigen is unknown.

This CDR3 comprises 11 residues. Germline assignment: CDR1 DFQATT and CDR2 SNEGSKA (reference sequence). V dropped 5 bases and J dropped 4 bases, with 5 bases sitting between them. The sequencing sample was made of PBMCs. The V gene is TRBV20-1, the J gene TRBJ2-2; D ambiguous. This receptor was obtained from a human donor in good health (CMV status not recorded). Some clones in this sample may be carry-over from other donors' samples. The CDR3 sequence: CSAPSTGELFF. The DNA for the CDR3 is TGCAGTGCTCCGTCCACCGGGGAGCTGTTTTTT.